The entry below gives a single T cell receptor (beta chain) sequence along with its context. Its antigen specificity is not known. The input lacks base qualities; no much larger clone sits a single base away. Libraries were constructed by the immunoSEQ multiplex PCR assay. For the multiplex PCR, a mixture combining 60 forward primers for TCR Vbeta segments and 13 reverse primers for TCR Jbeta segments was used. The CDR3 region of rearranged TCR beta genes was amplified from genomic DNA with a multiplex PCR assay. The Illumina HiSeq System was used to sequence the amplified TCR beta libraries as 87-base-pair reads. In the source study's methods: A later analysis tallied about 77 million unique TCR beta chains across the approximately 670 repertoires, and around 9.9 million of those chains were shared by two or more donors. To remove PCR and sequencing errors, raw reads were error-corrected and collapsed into unique sequences using a nearest-neighbor algorithm that merged closely related sequences. CDR3 sequences were aligned to IMGT reference sequences to assign V, D and J gene segments. For a sequence to be retained, at least a six-nucleotide match to both a V gene segment and a J gene segment was required. Rearrangements were called productive when the CDR3 lacked stop codons and stayed in frame with V and J; all others were non-productive. CDR3 was defined by IMGT convention, running from the second conserved V-encoded cysteine to the conserved J-encoded phenylalanine. Sequences without an unambiguous match to a single V gene segment were excluded from the earlier analysis of 450 to 650 of the donors. In an earlier analysis of a few hundred of the donors, V segments were called functional above 56.7% productive rearrangements and were called segregating when the between-donor standard deviation exceeded 5%. A statistical classification framework was built to diagnose cytomegalovirus status from the catalog of TCR beta chain sequences. A later analysis assigned V and J genes by comparing TCR nucleotide sequences with IMGT/GENE-DB human TR gene sequences. The TCRdist pipeline was used in a later analysis to assign CDR3 sequences and most-parsimonious VDJ recombination scenarios. A later analysis defined each TCR beta chain by its CDR3 amino acid sequence plus V-gene family, and excluded reads lacking a unique V-gene family. A later analysis removed 500 to 600 highly shared, low-generation-probability nucleotide sequences to deal with suspected cross-contamination and a sequencing artifact. A later analysis calculated a clonal expansion index for each public chain from normalized within-repertoire ranks of inferred template counts. In a later analysis, generation probabilities were computed with a VDJ recombination model fitted to out-of-frame rearrangements, and the resulting probabilities were checked against IGoR. In a later analysis, hypergeometric tests were used to score TCR-TCR, TCR-HLA and TCR-CMV co-occurrence, with a repertoire-size bias correction applied to TCR pairs. In a later analysis, false discovery rates were estimated by permuting HLA or CMV assignments 20 times. A later analysis grouped co-occurring TCRs with DBSCAN, adding TCRdist sequence similarity when clustering within HLA-allele-positive subsets. For co-occurrence clustering, repertoires with fewer than 30,000 or more than 120,000 public chains were excluded, along with 4 to 6 repertoires with anomalous nucleotide sharing. The table was pulled from immuneACCESS by TCRdb, which kept in-frame rearrangements only. Such tables lose some clones; where checked, under half of the loss comes from unresolved V genes, and the rest has no known cause. The V and J calls and the clone size are those of that table, but D and trimming were determined from the DNA. This sample has 110,000 or so clones in its table, and about 76% of those were observed once. The ten largest clones take up about 2.4% of the sample.

The data are from a study of cytomegalovirus exposure and HLA in healthy donors (dated by TCRdb to about 2017). In the study overall: An earlier analysis of approximately 640 of the donors reported 250 to 300 Gb of sequence data and 120 million or so unique TCR beta sequences from 150 million to 200 million T cells. About 300 gigabases of sequencing data and 91 million or so unique TCR sequences made up an early release that covered nearly 650 HLA-typed donors. Among the approximately 400 genotyped donors, about 83% belonged to the genetic ancestry cluster associated with self-reported Caucasian donors. The study was designed to test whether signatures of past pathogen exposure could be identified by cataloging public T cell receptors. The T cell repertoires of under 750 subjects were profiled by immunosequencing and related to cytomegalovirus serostatus. Besides the first cohort of around 670 subjects, a separate validation cohort made up of 120 different subjects was used. To predict cytomegalovirus infection status, the study brought together high-throughput TCR immunosequencing, statistical association of individual TCRs with disease status, and machine learning. A later analysis re-analyzed previously published TCR beta repertoires from 666 donors and added high-resolution HLA genotyping to study TCR occurrence patterns. In the later analysis, no new phenotypic data were used to find candidate immune exposures; instead, reliance was placed on TCR beta sequences and their occurrence across donors. In an earlier analysis of 587 of the donors, high-throughput TCR beta sequencing was used to judge whether each TCR beta V gene segment behaved as functional or pseudogenic. Donor age, sex, ethnicity and CMV serostatus were compiled together with the repertoire data. Genome-wide SNP genotypes for about 60% of the roughly 700 donors were used in a later genetic analysis, which treated that subset as a discovery cohort. All discovery cohort repertoires had been generated on a single sequencing platform. HLA typing included class I and class II loci at four-digit resolution. The number of typed donors differed by locus: roughly 629-630 for A, B, C, DRB1 and DQB1; 522 for DQA1; roughly 600 for DPA1; and roughly 450 for DPB1. Four or five DR-DQ haplotypes were handled as single units for association and clustering, since linkage in the cohort was strong. Among around 400 genotyped donors of the cohort, an average of approximately 240,000 unique TCR beta nucleotide sequences was sequenced per donor, of which about 18% were non-productive.

In total, fewer than 750 healthy bone marrow donors made up the cohort. At the time of sampling, every cohort member was nominally healthy, though immune exposures that went unrecorded were likely present. The donor was CMV seronegative and belonged to the group of several hundred seronegative cohort members. Each donor provided a peripheral blood sample, and peripheral blood mononuclear cells were used for TCR beta sequencing. The Qiagen DNeasy Blood Extraction Kit was used to extract genomic DNA from the blood cell samples. Study-level results and caveats: In a later analysis, some 17,000 TCR beta sequences were associated with specific HLA alleles at a false discovery rate of 0.05. In vitro tests confirmed that a few of the cytomegalovirus-associated TCR beta chains recognize cytomegalovirus antigens. According to a later analysis, most CMV-associated TCR beta chains appeared to be HLA-restricted, and the HLA associations seemed to be driven largely by CMV exposure. Because HLA typing was missing for some donors at each locus, association tests included only the typed subset. A later analysis found that HLA-associated TCR beta chains were more clonally expanded and had lower generation probabilities than equally common non-associated chains. Assigning TCR associations to individual alleles was difficult when HLA alleles, especially DR and DQ, strongly co-occurred. A later analysis found that TCR association rates varied across HLA loci, with DRB1 alleles showing the most associated TCRs and HLA-C alleles the fewest. Some IMGT-functional V segments, including TRBV6-2 and TRBV6-3, could not be distinguished by the 87-base-pair reads and were therefore excluded. In an earlier analysis of fewer than 700 of the donors, most TCR beta V segments appeared in productive rearrangements about 90% or about 30% of the time, broadly matching IMGT annotations. A further reported finding was that TCR beta sequences accurately predicted the HLA-A and HLA-B alleles for most subjects in the first cohort. In both the original and validation cohorts, the classifier was reported to diagnose cytomegalovirus status with high specificity and sensitivity. For the cohort, immune exposure information was limited to CMV serostatus. The authors suggested that the approach could potentially be extended to other disease states and immunological phenotypes. Most TCR sequences were observed very rarely across donors, whereas some public TCRs were present in many individuals. Sequencing depth was assumed to be roughly uniform across donors in the presence/absence analyses, though that assumption may not hold. A cluster of highly shared sequence variants was judged likely to be a technical artifact of the sequencing pipeline. The cohort was sequenced for TCR beta chains only, and without alpha or paired-chain data the features that could be detected were limited. According to a later genetic analysis, donors in an Asian-associated ancestry cluster had fewer N-insertions in productive TCRs than the approximately 610-donor mean. A total of about 180 TCR beta chains were listed by the study as associated with cytomegalovirus. Because counts were too low, 15 or so rarely observed V segments, including chromosome 9 orphons, were excluded from the earlier analysis of a few hundred of the donors. According to a later analysis, parvovirus B19, influenza, CMV and Epstein-Barr virus appeared linked to several top co-occurrence clusters. An association between a missense DCLRE1C variant and V-gene and J-gene trimming of TCR beta chains was found in a later genetic analysis and replicated in an independent cohort. Correlated functional status among segregating V segments might be attributable to linkage disequilibrium, but an unknown experimental factor could not be ruled out.

Measured from the cysteine to the phenylalanine, the CDR3 is 18 residues long. Only the CDR3 portion is preserved as DNA: 54 bases, with reading frame beginning at the first base. CDR1 and CDR2, per the germline V gene, are MGHRA and YSYEKL. Between the V and J ends, shortened by 2 bases and 2 bases respectively, the junction contains 19 bases. The clonotype comes from a woman aged 40 to 55 in good health and CMV-seronegative. The material sequenced was PBMCs. In this chain, TRBV4-1 is recombined with TRBJ1-5; 5 matching bases give a weak D call of TRBD1. The DNA is TGCGCCAGCAGCCAAAGCCCCGCGTCAGGGCTGGGCAATCAGCCCCAGCATTTT. This is translated as CASSQSPASGLGNQPQHF.